The rows below give T cell receptor beta chains drawn from one sample of a study of shared clonotypes between healthy human individuals. Sequenced by immunoSEQ multiplex PCR; TCRdb stores in-frame clones only, minus some. The sample has over 850,000 clones, around three quarters seen once; the top ten hold roughly 0.56%. The material sequenced was memory CD4+ T cells from PBMCs. The receptors derive from a man between 18 and 29 years old in good health. Some clones in this sample may be carry-over from other donors' samples. The CDR3 runs from the conserved cysteine through the conserved F or W.

TRBV29-1	TRBJ2-7	CSATLWGSYEQYF
TRBV2	TRBJ1-1	CASSPRREGTEAFF
TRBV14	TRBJ2-1	CASSGHRGYHEQFF
TRBV15	NA	CATSRNRDRAEQYF
TRBV6-5	TRBJ1-4	CASSYTGHEKLFF
TRBV6-1	TRBJ2-1	CASGRSYNEQFF
TRBV5-1	TRBJ2-1	CATMGGFGSYNEQFF
TRBV7-2	TRBJ1-1	CASSLLGNRIREAFF
TRBV19	TRBJ1-2	CASSMRNYGYTF
TRBV10-3	TRBJ2-1	CAISEEGPNEQFF
TRBV13	TRBJ2-7	CASSRILDRVRAPYEQYF
TRBV11-2	TRBJ2-3	CASSLRLASAGDTQYF
TRBV5-1	TRBJ2-1	CASSLIAGQEQFF
TRBV20-1	TRBJ2-1	CSARDQSQFF
TRBV5-1	TRBJ2-7	CASSSRRRTGTHEQYF
TRBV7-3	TRBJ1-5	CASSFWQAVNQPQHF
TRBV18	TRBJ1-1	CASSLGQGNTEAFF
TRBV5-6	TRBJ1-2	CASSPNRQGSYTF
TRBV11-2	TRBJ1-1	CASSFSGKNTEAFF
TRBV15	TRBJ2-7	CATSRDGSRSYEQYF
TRBV7-2	TRBJ1-2	CASTKGRGLGYTF
TRBV29-1	TRBJ2-2	CSVGTSGITGELFF
TRBV11-2	TRBJ2-1	CASSLVRGPKFNEQFF
TRBV18	TRBJ1-1	CASSPSIEARDTEAFF
TRBV9	TRBJ2-1	CASSVGSYNEQFF
TRBV9	TRBJ2-3	CASSGRGGSATDTQYF
TRBV28	TRBJ2-2	CASNSLGGPGELFF
TRBV7-2	TRBJ1-5	CASSLLQGPYSNQPQHF
TRBV4-2	TRBJ2-7	CASSPYGAGGYEQYF
TRBV5-5	TRBJ1-1	CASSRVPRGENTEAFF
TRBV2	TRBJ2-1	CASTGQARDEQFF
TRBV5-1	TRBJ2-1	CASSSSFSGIGHNEQFF
TRBV5-1	TRBJ2-1	CASSPGLPGDEQFF
TRBV28	TRBJ1-1	CASTIRSVGGREAFF
TRBV27	TRBJ2-5	CASSLSKFGLAGGMETQYF
TRBV5-1	TRBJ2-1	CASSSLGGVVSYNEQFF
TRBV6-1	TRBJ2-3	CASSVNRNTDTQYF
TRBV9	TRBJ2-7	CASSEGLSGAYEQYF
TRBV15	TRBJ2-1	CATSRDSPGLVRFF
TRBV27	TRBJ2-7	CASSLTRAPFYEQYF
TRBV18	TRBJ1-2	CASSPSQVHYTF
TRBV7-2	TRBJ2-4	CASAEGRKNIQYF
TRBV6-5	TRBJ1-2	CASSYSAQSGYGYTF
TRBV19	TRBJ2-3	CASSTQGFTDTQYF
TRBV7-3	TRBJ2-2	CASSYGVRTGELFF
TRBV7-2	TRBJ2-3	CASGLAGLSTDTQYF
TRBV30	TRBJ1-4	CAWSVRGGEKLFF
TRBV7-2	TRBJ2-3	CASSLLVLGTVVTDTQYF
TRBV19	TRBJ1-4	CASKRSRGSDEKLFF
TRBV4-2	TRBJ2-7	CASSQDEGNSYEQYF
TRBV11-2	TRBJ2-1	CASSFLTSLAGSDEQFF
TRBV30	TRBJ2-7	CAWRRLRGVHEQYF
TRBV7-2	TRBJ2-1	CATTKAVSSYNEQFF
TRBV4-2	TRBJ2-7	CASSQSTSGRDEQYF
TRBV12-2	TRBJ2-7	CASRSRGAYSSYEQYF
TRBV2	TRBJ2-5	CASGEWSQETQYF
TRBV18	TRBJ2-2	CASSPFVAGQTGELFF